The sequence of this T cell receptor beta chain was determined in a study of regulatory T cells in long-lasting Graves disease. This clonotype was picked up many times. Antigen: not known. The sample's time point: newly diagnosed GD, antithyroid drugs for less than 3 months. Making the TCR library involved RNA that had been extracted from PBMCs. General study findings and limits: The persistent group shared around 3,000 public clonotypes, more than the 966 shared by new patients. Authors noted too few samples as a limitation.

CDR3-region Arm-PCR and iRepertoire HTBI primers produced the TCR beta libraries. In the authors' methods: Looking across samples, the authors found under 70 TRBV and some 15 TRBJ segments. Each CDR3 protein is one row after TCRdb ran MiXCR on the multiplex PCR reads. These V and J calls originate from TCRdb's pipeline instead of the authors' own analysis. The sample yields 420,000 or so distinct CDR3 sequences, over 15% seen once. J gave up 1 base and V 5 bases, and 17 bases lay outside the gene matches. The length of the CDR3 is 18 residues. CDR1 is SGHAT, CDR2 FQNNGV, per germline. These data also featured in a second study, about T cells in Graves' hyperthyroidism and ophthalmopathy. That study reports: Orbital computed tomography, thyroid ultrasound, serum thyroxine and TRAb, and clinical symptoms together informed the diagnoses.

Sequenced here: peripheral blood mononuclear cells (PBMCs), sampled at new diagnosis, from a patient treated with antithyroid drugs. The chain combines TRBV11-2 with TRBJ2-7; 7 nucleotides match TRBD2. This receptor was identified in a woman between 18 and 29 years old with Graves disease. For the CDR3, the DNA is TGTGCCAGCAGCGCGGTCCGGGACTATACACGGCCGTCCTACGAGCAGTACTTC. It translates to CASSAVRDYTRPSYEQYF. The full variable domain, rest sourced from reference TRBV11-2 and TRBJ2-7, is EAGVAQSPRYKIIEKRQSVAFWCNPISGHATLYWYQQILGQGPKLLIQFQNNGVVDDSQLPKDRFSAERLKGVDSTLKIQPAKLEDSAVYLCASSAVRDYTRPSYEQYFGPGTRLTVT.